A selection of T cell receptor beta chains follows, all from one sample in a study of blood T cell repertoires in COVID-19. Profiling relied on immunoSEQ multiplex PCR, and the TCRdb table lists in-frame clones only, not all of them. Of roughly 150,000 clones listed, about 85% were seen once; the top ten hold 6.9%. Sequencing was carried out using peripheral blood. The receptors were sampled from an elderly man with COVID-19, enrolled during active disease. Both conserved end residues are trimmed from each CDR3.

>13|TRBJ1-1|TRBV5-1
ASSPGTGEGTEAF
>11|TRBJ1-6|TRBV19
ATKGQLNSPLH
>13|TRBJ2-5|TRBV6-1
ASSEVWGRQETQY
>11|TRBJ1-5|TRBV12-3/TRBV12-4
ASSRDNNQPQH
>13|TRBJ2-7|TRBV6-5
ASSITGTGRGEQY
>12|TRBJ2-1|TRBV2
ASSEERGGDEQF
>11|TRBJ1-3|TRBV2
ANGGGLGNTIY
>13|TRBJ1-6|TRBV3-1/TRBV3-2
ASSQVLQENSPLH
>12|TRBJ1-5|TRBV6-5
ASDRELSNQPQH
>13|TRBJ1-6|TRBV3-1/TRBV3-2
ASSRTGGSRAPLH
>12|TRBJ1-5|TRBV5-1
ASSFQGVDQPQH
>11|TRBJ1-1|TRBV18
ASSTGGNTEAF
>12|TRBJ2-3|TRBV7-9
ASSWGVSTDTQY
>13|TRBJ1-1|TRBV6-2/TRBV6-3
ASSLRHLRDTEAF
>13|TRBJ1-4|TRBV9
ASSVAAGRNEKLF
>16|TRBJ2-3|TRBV18
ASSRYGGSGAGTDTQY
>12|TRBJ2-2|TRBV5-1
ASSLDPGTGELF
>11|TRBJ2-5|TRBV6-1
ASSENRPKTQY
>14|TRBJ2-1|TRBV3-1/TRBV3-2
ASSLRLAGGHNEQF
>11|TRBJ2-4|TRBV10-1
ASSDDRGHIQY
>13|TRBJ1-5|TRBV6-6
ASRSFTGINQPQH
>10|TRBJ2-1|TRBV7-8
ASSPRDNEQF
>11|TRBJ2-2|TRBV6-1
ASSEILTGELF
>13|TRBJ2-1|TRBV2
ASSDRGWDYNEQF
>13|TRBJ1-5|TRBV6-5
ASSRFRTGNQPQH
>15|TRBJ2-3|TRBV27
ASSLSGTGVSTDTQY
>13|TRBJ1-5|TRBV6-1
ASSEGARSNQPQH
>13|TRBJ1-5|TRBV18
ASSPGQGAGQPQH
>11|TRBJ2-5|TRBV27
ASSSGLSETQY
>13|TRBJ2-1|TRBV9
ASSAELAGGGEQF
>10|TRBJ1-1|TRBV7-2
ASSSGQLEAF
>12|TRBJ2-6|TRBV11-3
ASSYSSGANVLT
>12|TRBJ2-3|TRBV25-1
ASVSGQASDTQY
>12|TRBJ1-5|TRBV19
ASSMEAENQPQH
>9|TRBJ1-1|TRBV10-3
AISADTEAF
>14|TRBJ1-4|TRBV7-2
ASSPGVGQPNEKLF
>14|TRBJ1-1|TRBV7-8
ASSSLNRGVDTEAF
>11|TRBJ1-1|TRBV6-1
ASSERGYTEAF
>13|TRBJ2-3|TRBV10-3
AIRRTSGGAAAQY
>12|TRBJ2-1|TRBV5-4
ASLMQGSYNEQF
>14|TRBJ1-6|TRBV18
ASSPWGPQSNSPLH
>12|TRBJ2-7|TRBV11-3
ASSPLRNSYEQY
>13|TRBJ2-3|TRBV5-6
ASSLVDFDTDTQY
>11|TRBJ1-3|TRBV4-1
ASSQGTVNTIY
>13|TRBJ1-1|TRBV7-6
ASSLVADTRTEAF
>13|TRBJ1-1|TRBV28
ASTSAGADNTEAF
>10|TRBJ2-7|TRBV7-9
ASSWADGQSY
>12|TRBJ2-1|TRBV7-2
ASRDYRGLDEQF